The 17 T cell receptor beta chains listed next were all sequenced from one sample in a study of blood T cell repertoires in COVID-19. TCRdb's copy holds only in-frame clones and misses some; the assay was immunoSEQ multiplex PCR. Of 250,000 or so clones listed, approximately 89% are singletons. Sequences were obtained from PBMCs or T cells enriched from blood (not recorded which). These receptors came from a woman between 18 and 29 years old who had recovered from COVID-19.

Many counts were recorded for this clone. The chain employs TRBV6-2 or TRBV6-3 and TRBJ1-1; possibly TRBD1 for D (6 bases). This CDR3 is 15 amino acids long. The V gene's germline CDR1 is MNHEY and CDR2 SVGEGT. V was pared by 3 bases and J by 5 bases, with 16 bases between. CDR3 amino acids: CASSYQYGGETEAFF. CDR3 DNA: TGTGCCAGCAGTTATCAATATGGGGGCGAGACTGAAGCTTTCTTT.

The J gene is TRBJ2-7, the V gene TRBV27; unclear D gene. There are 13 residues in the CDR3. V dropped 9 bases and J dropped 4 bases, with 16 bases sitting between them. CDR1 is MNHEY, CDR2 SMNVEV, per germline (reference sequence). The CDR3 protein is CASTTSPSYEQYF. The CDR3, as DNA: TGTGCCAGTACCACATCCCCCTCGTACGAGCAGTACTTC.

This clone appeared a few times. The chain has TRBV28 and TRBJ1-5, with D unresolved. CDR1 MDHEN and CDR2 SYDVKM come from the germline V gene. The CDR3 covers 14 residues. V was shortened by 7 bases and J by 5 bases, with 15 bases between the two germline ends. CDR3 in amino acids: CASTFSRRYQPQHF. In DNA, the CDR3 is TGTGCCAGCACCTTCTCACGCCGGTATCAGCCCCAGCATTTT.

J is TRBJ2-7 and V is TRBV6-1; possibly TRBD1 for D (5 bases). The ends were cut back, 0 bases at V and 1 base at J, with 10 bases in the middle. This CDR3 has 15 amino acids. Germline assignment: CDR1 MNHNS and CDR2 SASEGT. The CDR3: CASSEAGERSYEQYF. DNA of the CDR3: TGTGCCAGCAGTGAAGCAGGGGAAAGATCCTACGAGCAGTACTTC.

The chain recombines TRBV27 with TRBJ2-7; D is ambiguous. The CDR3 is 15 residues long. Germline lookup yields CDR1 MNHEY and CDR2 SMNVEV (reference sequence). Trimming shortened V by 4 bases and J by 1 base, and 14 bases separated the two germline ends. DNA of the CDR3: TGTGCCAGCAGTTCACCTTTCTCCGGGTCCTACGAGCAGTACTTC. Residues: CASSSPFSGSYEQYF.

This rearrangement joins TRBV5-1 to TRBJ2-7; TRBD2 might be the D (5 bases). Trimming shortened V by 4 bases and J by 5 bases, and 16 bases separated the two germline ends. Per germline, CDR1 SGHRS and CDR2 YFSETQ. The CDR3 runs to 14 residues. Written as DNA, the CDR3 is TGCGCCAGCAGCCCGGAGGATCCACGGAACGAGCAGTACTTC. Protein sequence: CASSPEDPRNEQYF.

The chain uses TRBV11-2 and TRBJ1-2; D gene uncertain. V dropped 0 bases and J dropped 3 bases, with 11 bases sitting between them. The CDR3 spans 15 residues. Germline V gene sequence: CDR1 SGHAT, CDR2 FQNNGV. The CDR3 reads CASSLDSHADYGYTF. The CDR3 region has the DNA TGTGCCAGCAGCTTAGATTCACACGCGGACTATGGCTACACCTTC.

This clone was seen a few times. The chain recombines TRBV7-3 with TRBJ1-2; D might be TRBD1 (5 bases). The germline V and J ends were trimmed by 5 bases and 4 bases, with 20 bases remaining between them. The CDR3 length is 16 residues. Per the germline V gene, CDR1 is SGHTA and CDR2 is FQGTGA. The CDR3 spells CASSQDGAREAYGYTF. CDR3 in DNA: TGTGCCAGCAGCCAGGATGGGGCGCGCGAGGCCTATGGCTACACCTTC.

CDR3 in DNA: TGTGCCAGCAGCCCCGGACCAGGACAGGAAGGCTACGAGCAGTACTTC. It codes for CASSPGPGQEGYEQYF. This rearrangement joins TRBV3-1 (or the pseudogene TRBV3-2) to TRBJ2-7; 7 nucleotides line up with TRBD1. The J segment lost 3 bases and the V segment lost 4 bases, leaving 12 bases of the junction unmatched. Germline CDR1 reads LGHDT; CDR2 reads YNNKEL (reference sequence). There are 16 residues in the CDR3.

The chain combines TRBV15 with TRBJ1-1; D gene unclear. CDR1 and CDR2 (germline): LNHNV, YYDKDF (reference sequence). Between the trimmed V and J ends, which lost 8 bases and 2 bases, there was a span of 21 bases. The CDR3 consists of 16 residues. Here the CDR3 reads CATLGGLGEQNTEAFF. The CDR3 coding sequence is TGTGCCACCCTGGGTGGATTGGGAGAACAAAACACTGAAGCTTTCTTT. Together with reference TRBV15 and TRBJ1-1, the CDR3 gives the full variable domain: DAMVIQNPRYQVTQFGKPVTLSCSQTLNHNVMYWYQQKSSQAPKLLFHYYDKDFNNEADTPDNFQSRRPNTSFCFLDIRSPGLGDTAMYLCATLGGLGEQNTEAFFGQGTRLTVV.

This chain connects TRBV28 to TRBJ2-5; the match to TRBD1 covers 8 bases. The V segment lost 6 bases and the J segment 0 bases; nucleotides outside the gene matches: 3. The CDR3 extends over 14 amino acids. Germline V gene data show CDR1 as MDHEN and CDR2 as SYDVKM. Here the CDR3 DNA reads TGTGCCAGCAGGTACAGGGGGTACCAAGAGACCCAGTACTTC. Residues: CASRYRGYQETQYF. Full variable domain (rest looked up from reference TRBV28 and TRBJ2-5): DVKVTQSSRYLVKRTGEKVFLECVQDMDHENMFWYRQDPGLGLRLIYFSYDVKMKEKGDIPEGYSVSREKKERFSLILESASTNQTSMYLCASRYRGYQETQYFGPGTRLLVL.

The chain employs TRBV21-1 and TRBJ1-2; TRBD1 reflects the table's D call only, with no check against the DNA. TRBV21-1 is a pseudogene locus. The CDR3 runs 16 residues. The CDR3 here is CASSKAWTEDNYGYTF. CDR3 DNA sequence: TGTGCCAGCAGCAAAGCGTGGACAGAAGATAACTATGGCTACACCTTC.

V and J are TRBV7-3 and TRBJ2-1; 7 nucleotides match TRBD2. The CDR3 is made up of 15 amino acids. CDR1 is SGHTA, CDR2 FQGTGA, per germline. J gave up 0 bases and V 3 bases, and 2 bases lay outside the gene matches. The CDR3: CASSFRGSSYNEQFF. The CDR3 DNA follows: TGTGCCAGCAGCTTCCGCGGGAGCTCCTACAATGAGCAGTTCTTC.

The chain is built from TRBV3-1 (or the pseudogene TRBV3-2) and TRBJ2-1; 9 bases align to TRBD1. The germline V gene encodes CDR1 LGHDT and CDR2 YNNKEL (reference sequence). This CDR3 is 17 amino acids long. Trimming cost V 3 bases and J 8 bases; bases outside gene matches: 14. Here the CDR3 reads CASSHYYRGRNEYEQFF. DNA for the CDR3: TGTGCCAGCAGCCATTATTACAGGGGGCGAAATGAATATGAGCAGTTCTTC.

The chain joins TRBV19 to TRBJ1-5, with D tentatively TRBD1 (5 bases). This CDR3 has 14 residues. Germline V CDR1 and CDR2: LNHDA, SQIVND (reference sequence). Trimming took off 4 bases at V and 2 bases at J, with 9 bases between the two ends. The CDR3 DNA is TGTGCCAGTAGTAGAGGCAGGGGCAATCAGCCCCAGCATTTT. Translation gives CASSRGRGNQPQHF. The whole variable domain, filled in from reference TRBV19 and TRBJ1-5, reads DGGITQSPKYLFRKEGQNVTLSCEQNLNHDAMYWYRQDPGQGLRLIYYSQIVNDFQKGDIAEGYSVSREKKESFPLTVTSAQKNPTAFYLCASSRGRGNQPQHFGDGTRLSIL.

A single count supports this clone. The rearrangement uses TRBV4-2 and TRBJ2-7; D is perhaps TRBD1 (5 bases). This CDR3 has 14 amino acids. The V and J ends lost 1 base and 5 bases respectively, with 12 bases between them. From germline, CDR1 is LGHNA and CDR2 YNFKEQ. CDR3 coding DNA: TGTGCCAGCAGCCAAGGTCCAGGGCCGGACGAGCAGTACTTC. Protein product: CASSQGPGPDEQYF.

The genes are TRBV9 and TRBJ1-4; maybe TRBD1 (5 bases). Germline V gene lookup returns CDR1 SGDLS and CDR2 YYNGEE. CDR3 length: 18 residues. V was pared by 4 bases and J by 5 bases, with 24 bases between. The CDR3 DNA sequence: TGTGCCAGCAGCCCCGGAGATGGGGCCGCCGCAGGGAATGAAAAACTGTTTTTT. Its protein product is CASSPGDGAAAGNEKLFF.